This T cell receptor (beta chain) was observed in a study of blood T cell repertoires in COVID-19. Study-wide background: Acute and convalescent COVID-19 specimens originated in the United States, Italy and Spain. PBMCs, B-cell-depleted T cells, or T cells provided the cDNA or gDNA that made up the material.

V was pared by 5 bases and J by 12 bases, with 17 bases between. The CDR3 length is 13 residues. Looked up from germline, CDR1 is LNHDA and CDR2 is SQIVND (reference sequence). As handled by the study authors: Estimation of nucleated cell counts was performed using reference gene primer amplification. The assay was immunoSEQ multiplex PCR, and TCRdb's table has in-frame clones only and misses some. The V and J calls and the clone size are those of that table, but D and trimming were determined from the DNA. There are 90,000 or so clones in the sample; about nine tenths occur only once, and about 2% lies in the top ten.

The chain recombines TRBV19 with TRBJ2-1, with a possible D match to TRBD1 (5 bases). The TCR originated in a human donor with active COVID-19. The donor label of this sample is uncertain. The sequenced sample consisted of peripheral blood. The chain's CDR3 is CASSPKWQGMQFF. As DNA, the CDR3 is TGTGCCAGTAGTCCAAAGTGGCAGGGTATGCAGTTCTTC.